Below, 8 T cell receptor beta chains from the same sample are listed, as sequenced in a study of blood T cell repertoires in COVID-19. Profiling relied on immunoSEQ multiplex PCR, and the TCRdb table lists in-frame clones only, not all of them. Of some 150,000 clones detected, less than 95% appear once; the ten largest clones hold approximately 0.59%. Sample: peripheral blood. These receptors all stem from a man aged 50 or older with acute or convalescent COVID-19.

This clone was observed a handful of times. The rearrangement joins TRBV11-1 to TRBJ2-7; no firm D call. Germline CDR1 SGHAT, CDR2 FQDESV (reference sequence). The CDR3 contains 14 residues. Deletions cut 3 bases from V and 4 bases from J, with 13 bases between. This CDR3 is CASSFGRSSYEQYV. DNA of the CDR3: TGTGCCAGCAGCTTTGGCAGGTCAAGTTACGAGCAGTACGTC.

The chain carries TRBV7-2 and TRBJ1-1, with 7 positions matching TRBD1. This CDR3 contains 15 residues. The germline V gene encodes CDR1 SGHTA and CDR2 FQGNSA. The ends lost 5 bases at V and 1 base at J; junction bases unmatched: 7. The CDR3 bases are TGTGCCAGCAGCCCCTGGACAGGCAGGAACACTGAAGCTTTCTTT. This gives the protein CASSPWTGRNTEAFF.

The chain couples TRBV14 to TRBJ1-5; 7 bases agree with TRBD1. The CDR3 runs to 16 residues. The V gene's germline CDR1 is SGHDN and CDR2 FVKESK. Trimming at V came to 5 bases and at J to 5 bases, leaving 12 bases not matched to a gene. CDR3 loop: CASSYYGHRGHQPQHF. Written as DNA, the CDR3 is TGTGCCAGCAGCTATTACGGCCACAGGGGCCATCAGCCCCAGCATTTT.

The J gene is TRBJ2-1, the V gene TRBV27; no definite D call. CDR3 size: 13 residues. Germline values: CDR1 MNHEY, CDR2 SMNVEV (reference sequence). The V end lost 6 bases, the J end lost 2 bases, and 8 bases lay between the germline ends. The CDR3 DNA is TGTGCCAGCAGAGTACACCCCTACAATGAGCAGTTCTTC. It encodes CASRVHPYNEQFF.

The CDR3 here is CASSFPGQGPYEQYF. The CDR3 nucleotides are TGTGCCAGTAGTTTCCCGGGACAGGGACCCTACGAGCAGTACTTC. The J gene is TRBJ2-7, the V gene TRBV19; the match to TRBD1 covers 9 bases. Germline assignment: CDR1 LNHDA and CDR2 SQIVND (reference sequence). This CDR3 contains 15 residues. V gave up 5 bases and J gave up 2 bases; unmatched junction bases: 7.

This rearrangement joins TRBV19 to TRBJ2-2; 8 nucleotides agree with TRBD1. V shed 8 bases, J shed 6 bases, and the junction held 11 bases outside the gene matches. There are 15 residues in the CDR3. CDR1 LNHDA and CDR2 SQIVND come from the germline V gene (reference sequence). CDR3 in DNA: TGTGCCAGTTTTGGCAGGGGGCTAAGGGCCGGGGAGCTGTTTTTT. It specifies CASFGRGLRAGELFF.

This clone was seen a handful of times. The rearrangement joins TRBV19 to TRBJ1-5; 7 bases map to TRBD1. Germline V lookup: CDR1 LNHDA, CDR2 SQIVND (reference sequence). The CDR3 has 18 residues. V lost 0 bases to trimming and J lost 0 bases; unmatched junction nucleotides: 8. The chain's CDR3 is CASSIDRGNDYSNQPQHF. For the CDR3, the DNA is TGTGCCAGTAGTATAGACAGGGGGAACGATTATAGCAATCAGCCCCAGCATTTT.

The CDR3 DNA reads as TGTGCCACCAGCAGAGAATTGATAGGGGAGGCCTATGGCTACACCTTC. Translating gives CATSRELIGEAYGYTF. The chain has TRBV15 and TRBJ1-2; tentative D call: TRBD1 (5 bases). Germline values: CDR1 LNHNV, CDR2 YYDKDF (reference sequence). The V gene lost 0 bases and the J gene lost 4 bases, with 15 bases spanning the gap. This CDR3 region has 16 residues.